Each of the 15 T cell receptor beta chains below was sequenced from the same sample in a study of spatial heterogeneity in lung cancer. Stated time point: sample taken at primary tumor resection. Unsorted whole RNA samples from tumor, nontumor lung or frozen PBMC were sequenced. TCRdb re-called the 5' RACE reads with MiXCR, one entry per CDR3 protein. The top ten clones hold approximately 2.6% of a sample with tens of thousands of distinct CDR3 sequences, roughly 7.5% of them seen once. This sample comprised PBMCs, obtained at surgery. These receptors originate from a female donor with early-stage non-small cell lung cancer.

This clonotype was seen many times. The junction does not match germline at one end; this may be a read error. The chain uses TRBV20-1 and TRBJ1-2; TRBD1 might be the D (5 bases). From germline, CDR1 is DFQATT and CDR2 SNEGSKA (reference sequence). This CDR3 has 13 amino acids. In DNA, the CDR3 is TGCAGTGCTCGAGAGGGGATAGACTATGGCTACACCTTC. Its protein is CSAREGIDYGYTF.

This clonotype occurred many times. The rearrangement uses TRBV2 and TRBJ1-6; D may be TRBD1 (6 bases). CDR1 is SNHLY and CDR2 is FYNNEI in the germline V gene. This CDR3 comprises 13 residues. The V end lost 9 bases, the J end lost 8 bases, and 14 bases lay between the germline ends. DNA for the CDR3: TGTGCCAGGAACCGGGACACACATTCACCCCTCCACTTT. Its protein product is CARNRDTHSPLHF.

Many counts were recorded for this clonotype. The genes are TRBV2 and TRBJ2-1; 7 nucleotides line up with TRBD1. The CDR3 totals 13 residues. Germline V gene lookup returns CDR1 SNHLY and CDR2 FYNNEI. Here the CDR3 DNA reads TGTGCACTGAATGGACAGGACTTGAATGAGCAGTTCTTC. This encodes CALNGQDLNEQFF.

The chain's CDR3 is CASSSGGKGTEAFF. The CDR3 bases are TGCGCCAGCAGCTCGGGGGGTAAAGGGACTGAAGCTTTCTTT. The rearrangement joins TRBV5-1 to TRBJ1-1; weak D call: TRBD1 (5 bases). This CDR3 contains 14 residues. CDR1 and CDR2 from the germline V gene are SGHRS and YFSETQ. Between the trimmed V and J ends, which lost 3 bases and 5 bases, there was a span of 14 bases.

Many counts were recorded for this clonotype. V and J are TRBV7-9 and TRBJ2-7; 7 bases match TRBD1. The CDR3 has 14 amino acids. Per the germline V gene, CDR1 is SEHNR and CDR2 is FQNEAQ (reference sequence). Unmatched junction bases numbered 5, after V lost 3 bases and J lost 3 bases. The CDR3 DNA sequence: TGTGCCAGCAGCTTCGGGACAGCCCTCTACGAGCAGTACTTC. Its protein is CASSFGTALYEQYF.

The sample holds a few counts of this clonotype. The chain links TRBV6-1 to TRBJ1-5; 9 nucleotides line up with TRBD1. The CDR3 covers 16 residues. With 4 bases clipped from V and 0 bases from J, the junction kept 4 bases outside the gene matches. Germline CDR1 is MNHNS and CDR2 is SASEGT. CDR3 residues: CASSVQGAGSNQPQHF. DNA of the CDR3: TGTGCCAGCAGTGTACAGGGGGCGGGTAGCAATCAGCCCCAGCATTTT.

In DNA, the CDR3 is TGTGCCAGCAGCGAGGGACAGACTCAAGAGACCCAGTACTTC. Translating it yields CASSEGQTQETQYF. V gene TRBV11-2 combines with J gene TRBJ2-5; 7 bases match TRBD1. Germline assignment: CDR1 SGHAT and CDR2 FQNNGV. J was trimmed by 2 bases and V by 5 bases; bases with no gene match: 5. The CDR3 contains 14 residues.

This chain joins TRBV3-1 and TRBJ2-5, with a tentative D call TRBD1 (6 bases). CDR3 length equals 15 residues. The germline CDR1 and CDR2 sequences are LGHDT and YNNKEL (reference sequence). The V and J ends lost 1 base and 2 bases respectively, with 11 bases between them. The DNA for the CDR3 is TGTGCCAGCAGCCAAGTTGCGACAGGACAAGAGACCCAGTACTTC. This translates into CASSQVATGQETQYF.

This clonotype was counted at least ten times. The V and J genes are TRBV7-8 and TRBJ2-2, with D possibly matching TRBD2 (6 bases). The germline V gene encodes CDR1 SGHVS and CDR2 FQNEAQ. This CDR3 is 17 amino acids long. Trimming pared 5 bases from V and 5 bases from J, leaving 21 bases between. The CDR3 sequence: CASSPPRNEAGTGELFF. The CDR3 DNA reads as TGTGCCAGCAGCCCGCCTAGAAATGAGGCGGGAACCGGGGAGCTGTTTTTT.

Of note for this clonotype: Being one base from a much bigger clone, this may be a read error. The V and J genes are TRBV28 and TRBJ1-3; D is ambiguous. This CDR3 spans 14 amino acids. In germline, CDR1 is MDHEN, CDR2 SYDVKM. The CDR3 protein is CASSLPISRNTIYF. CDR3 DNA: TGTGCCAGCAGCCTTCCAATCTCTCGAAACACCATATATTTT.

In this sample, this clonotype turned up many times. V is TRBV7-9 and J is TRBJ2-4; D may be TRBD1 or TRBD2 (6 bases each). Germline CDR1 reads SEHNR; CDR2 reads FQNEAQ (reference sequence). V dropped 5 bases and J dropped 13 bases, with 21 bases sitting between them. This CDR3 comprises 14 residues. In DNA form, the CDR3 reads TGTGCCAGCAGCCTGGAGGGGGACGCGGGGAGCCAGTACTTC. This encodes CASSLEGDAGSQYF. Using reference TRBV7-9 and TRBJ2-4 for the parts outside the CDR3, the full variable domain is DTGVSQNPRHKITKRGQNVTFRCDPISEHNRLYWYRQTLGQGPEFLTYFQNEAQLEKSRLLSDRFSAERPKGSFSTLEIQRTEQGDSAMYLCASSLEGDAGSQYFGAGTRLSVL.

This chain connects TRBV12-3 or TRBV12-4 to TRBJ2-5; D not certain. The ends were cut back, 0 bases at V and 2 bases at J, with 7 bases in the middle. The CDR3 contains 14 residues. The chain's CDR3 is CASSLAAKQETQYF. The CDR3 nucleotides are TGTGCCAGCAGTTTAGCGGCGAAGCAAGAGACCCAGTACTTC.

This clonotype was counted ten times or more. The V gene is TRBV6-2 or TRBV6-3, the J gene TRBJ2-6; 8 bases are a match to TRBD1. J was trimmed by 0 bases and V by 6 bases; bases with no gene match: 4. The CDR3 is 16 residues long. The germline V gene encodes CDR1 MNHEY and CDR2 SVGEGT. CDR3 nucleotide sequence: TGTGCCAGCAGGGACAGGGTCAACTCTGGGGCCAACGTCCTGACTTTC. Translating it yields CASRDRVNSGANVLTF.

This clonotype has ten or more counts. V usage is TRBV28 and J usage is TRBJ1-3; D is unclear. This CDR3 spans 14 amino acids. V gave up 2 bases and J gave up 2 bases, with 7 bases separating them. Germline-derived CDR1 and CDR2 are MDHEN and SYDVKM. This CDR3 is CASSLPVPGNTIYF. The CDR3 region has the DNA TGTGCCAGCAGTTTACCCGTCCCTGGAAACACCATATATTTT.

This clonotype has only a few counts. The V call is TRBV28, the J call TRBJ1-2; D gene unclear. Germline V gives CDR1 MDHEN, CDR2 SYDVKM. This CDR3 comprises 14 residues. Trimming removed 2 bases at V and 3 bases at J, with 10 bases between. The chain's CDR3 is CASSLLGRYYGYTF. CDR3 nucleotide sequence: TGTGCCAGCAGTTTACTTGGCAGATACTATGGCTACACCTTC.